These T cell receptor beta chains were read from a single sample in a study of blood T cells in healthy people across ages. Via MiXCR, TCRdb re-called the 5' RACE reads, giving one row per CDR3 protein. The profile shows approximately 680,000 distinct CDR3 sequences, 32% of them singletons. Specimen: blood. These receptors were obtained from a woman at least 80 years old in good health. Both conserved end residues are part of each CDR3.

V gene: TRBV5-1; J gene: TRBJ2-1; CDR3 protein: CASSQNSGRTYNEQFF
V gene: TRBV20-1; J gene: TRBJ1-4; CDR3 protein: CSAPAGGEKRFF
V gene: TRBV19; J gene: TRBJ1-2; CDR3 protein: CASKAGQGGSGYTF
V gene: TRBV10-3; J gene: TRBJ2-3; CDR3 protein: CAIRPGLAGDSTDTQYF
V gene: TRBV18; J gene: TRBJ2-3; CDR3 protein: CASSPQGDTQYF
V gene: TRBV2; J gene: TRBJ2-3; CDR3 protein: CASSFTQGRVTDTQYF
V gene: TRBV20-1; J gene: TRBJ1-2; CDR3 protein: CSAQDTAYGYTF
V gene: TRBV20-1; J gene: .; CDR3 protein: CSATGTGDGYEQYF
V gene: TRBV7-6; J gene: TRBJ2-3; CDR3 protein: CASSRGTGTGTDTQYF
V gene: TRBV7-2; J gene: TRBJ1-6; CDR3 protein: CASSPADRAYNSPLHF
V gene: TRBV7-9; J gene: TRBJ1-2; CDR3 protein: CASSLNSPAIYGYTF
V gene: TRBV11-2; J gene: TRBJ2-5; CDR3 protein: CASSRQGKGETQYF
V gene: TRBV7-6; J gene: TRBJ1-6; CDR3 protein: CASSPAVRDNSPLHF
V gene: TRBV7-2; J gene: TRBJ2-7; CDR3 protein: CASVSGYSYEQYF
V gene: TRBV20-1; J gene: TRBJ2-7; CDR3 protein: CSAWYGTGNLYF
V gene: TRBV6-5; J gene: TRBJ2-7; CDR3 protein: CASSYSSGQSSYEQYF
V gene: TRBV7-2; J gene: TRBJ2-2; CDR3 protein: CASSTTANTGKLFF
V gene: TRBV6-6; J gene: TRBJ2-1; CDR3 protein: CASSYSMFGSDEQFF
V gene: TRBV20-1; J gene: TRBJ1-6; CDR3 protein: CSARSGRGGIGSIKRNSPLHF
V gene: TRBV7-2; J gene: .; CDR3 protein: CASSLTAGGTKTQYF
V gene: TRBV5-1; J gene: TRBJ2-7; CDR3 protein: CASSLAGPGGSYEQYF
V gene: TRBV2; J gene: TRBJ1-5; CDR3 protein: CASSEVQGVGQPQHF
V gene: TRBV29-1; J gene: TRBJ2-1; CDR3 protein: CSVPGTSMMNEQFF
V gene: TRBV30; J gene: TRBJ1-1; CDR3 protein: CAWSVSMNTEAFF